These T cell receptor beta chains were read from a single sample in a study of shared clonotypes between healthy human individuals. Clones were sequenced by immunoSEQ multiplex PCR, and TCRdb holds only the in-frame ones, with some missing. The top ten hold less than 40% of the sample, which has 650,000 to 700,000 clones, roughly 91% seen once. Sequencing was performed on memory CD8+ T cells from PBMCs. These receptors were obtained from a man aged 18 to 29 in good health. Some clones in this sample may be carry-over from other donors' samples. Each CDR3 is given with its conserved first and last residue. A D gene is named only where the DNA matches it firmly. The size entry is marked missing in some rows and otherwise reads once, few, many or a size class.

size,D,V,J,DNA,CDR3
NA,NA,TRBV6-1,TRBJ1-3,TGTGCCAGCAGCAAAACAGGGTACGGAAACACCATATATTTT,CASSKTGYGNTIYF
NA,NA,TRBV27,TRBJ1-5,TGTGCCAGCAGTTTATACACCCAGCCCCAGCATTTT,CASSLYTQPQHF
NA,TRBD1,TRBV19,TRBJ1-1,TGTGCCAGTAGTATCTGGGACAGGGCTCCCCTGAACACTGAAGCTTTCTTT,CASSIWDRAPLNTEAFF
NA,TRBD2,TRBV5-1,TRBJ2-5,TGCGCCAGCAGCCCCCTCAGCGGGAGGGCCGGGGAGACCCAGTACTTC,CASSPLSGRAGETQYF
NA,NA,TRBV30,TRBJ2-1,TGTGCCTGGAGAGCTGCCGGGAGCCTCTACAATGAGCAGTTCTTC,CAWRAAGSLYNEQFF
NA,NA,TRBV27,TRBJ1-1,TGTGCCAGCAGCAGGGGTGGAACTGAAGCTTTCTTT,CASSRGGTEAFF
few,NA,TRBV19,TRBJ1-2,TGTGCCAGTACCTCTAGAGGCAGCCGGTGGGACTATGGCTACACCTTC,CASTSRGSRWDYGYTF
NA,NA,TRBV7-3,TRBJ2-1,TGTGCCAGCAGCCAAAGCTCCGGGACTTACAATGAGCAGTTCTTC,CASSQSSGTYNEQFF
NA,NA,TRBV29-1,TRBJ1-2,TGCAGCGTTGCGGGGAGCACAAACCCCTATGGCTACACCTTC,CSVAGSTNPYGYTF
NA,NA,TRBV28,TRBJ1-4,TGTGCCAGCAGTTTACTTAGTGATTCAACTAATGAAAAACTGTTTTTT,CASSLLSDSTNEKLFF
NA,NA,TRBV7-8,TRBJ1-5,TGTGCCAGCAGCTTATCCCACACAGGGCTGAGCAATCAGCCCCAGCATTTT,CASSLSHTGLSNQPQHF
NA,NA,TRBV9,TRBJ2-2,TGTGCCAGCAGCGCCGGGACTTCGAACACCGGGGAGCTGTTTTTT,CASSAGTSNTGELFF
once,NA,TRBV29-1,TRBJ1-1,TGCAGCGGCCACGCCAGGGCGAAGAACACTGAAGCTTTCTTT,CSGHARAKNTEAFF
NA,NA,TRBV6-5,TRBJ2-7,TGTGCCAGCAGTTACTCGGGGGATAAGGAGGACGAGCAGTACTTC,CASSYSGDKEDEQYF
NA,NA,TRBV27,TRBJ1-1,TGTGCCAGCAGTTTACTGGGCAGCACTGAAGCTTTCTTT,CASSLLGSTEAFF
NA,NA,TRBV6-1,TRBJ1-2,TGTGCCAGCAGTGAATTGGGGGAATCAGGCTACACCTTC,CASSELGESGYTF
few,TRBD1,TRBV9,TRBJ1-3,TGTGCCAGCAGCGCCGGGACAGGGTTAGAAGCTGGAAACACCATATATTTT,CASSAGTGLEAGNTIYF
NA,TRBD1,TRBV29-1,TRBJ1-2,TGCAGCGTTGAAGATTCCGGGTCGGGGACAGACGCCACCTTC,CSVEDSGSGTDATF
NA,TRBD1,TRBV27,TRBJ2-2,TGTGCCAGCAGTCCAAATGACAGGGGGTATACGAACACCGGGGAGCTGTTTTTT,CASSPNDRGYTNTGELFF
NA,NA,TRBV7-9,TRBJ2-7,TGTGCCAGCAGCCCGGACGGCTACGAGCAGTACTTC,CASSPDGYEQYF
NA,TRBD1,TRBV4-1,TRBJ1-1,TGCGCCAGCAGCCAAGACCCCTCGACAGGGGGGAACACTGAAGCTTTCTTT,CASSQDPSTGGNTEAFF
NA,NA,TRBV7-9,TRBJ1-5,TGTGCCAGCAGCCCCCAGGGAATGAATCAGCCCCAGCATTTT,CASSPQGMNQPQHF
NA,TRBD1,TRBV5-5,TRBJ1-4,TGTGCCAGCAGCTTGTTCGGTAACAGGGGAGATGAAAAACTGTTTTTT,CASSLFGNRGDEKLFF
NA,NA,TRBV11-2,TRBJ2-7,TGTGCCAGCAGCTTATCGCGGGACAGCTCCTACGAGCAGTACTTC,CASSLSRDSSYEQYF
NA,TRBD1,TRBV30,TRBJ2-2,TGTGCCCATGAAGGACAGGAAAACACCGGGGAGCTGTTTTTT,CAHEGQENTGELFF
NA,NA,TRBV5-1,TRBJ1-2,TGCGCCAGCAGCGGAACGACAGGCTACACCTTC,CASSGTTGYTF
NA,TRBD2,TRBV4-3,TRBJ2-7,TGCGCCAGCAGCCAAGATCGCGGACTAGCGGCGTACGAGCAGTACTTC,CASSQDRGLAAYEQYF
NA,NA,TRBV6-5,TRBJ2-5,TGTGCCAGCACGAGCCATCCCCGAGAGACCCAGTACTTC,CASTSHPRETQYF
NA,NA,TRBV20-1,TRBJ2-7,TGCAGTGCTAGAGATCCCTACGAGCAGTACTTC,CSARDPYEQYF
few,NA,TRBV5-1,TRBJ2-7,TGCGCCAGCAGCTCCTCCTACGAGCAGTACTTC,CASSSSYEQYF
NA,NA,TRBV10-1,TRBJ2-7,TGCGCCAGCAGTGAGTCGGGCGGTACCTACGAGCAGTACTTC,CASSESGGTYEQYF
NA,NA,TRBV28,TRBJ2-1,TGTGCCAGCAGTTCATTAGGGGATGAGCAGTTCTTC,CASSSLGDEQFF
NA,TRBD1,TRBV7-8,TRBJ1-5,TGTGCCAGCAGCACCGACAGGGCCAATCAGCCCCAGCATTTT,CASSTDRANQPQHF
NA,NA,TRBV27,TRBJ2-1,TGTGCCAGCAGTTTATCGACATCAGGTTACAATGAGCAGTTCTTC,CASSLSTSGYNEQFF
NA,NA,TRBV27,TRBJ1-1,TGTGCCTCGCAGGGGCATTTGAACACTGAAGCTTTCTTT,CASQGHLNTEAFF
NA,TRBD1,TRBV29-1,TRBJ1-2,TGCAGCGTTGAAGATCAGGGACAGGGGGCATGGGGCTACACCTTC,CSVEDQGQGAWGYTF
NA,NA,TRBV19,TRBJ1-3,TGTGCCAGTAGGGACGGAAACACCATATATTTT,CASRDGNTIYF
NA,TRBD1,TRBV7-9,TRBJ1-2,TGTGCCAGCAGCTCCGACCGGACAGGAGGCTACACCTTC,CASSSDRTGGYTF
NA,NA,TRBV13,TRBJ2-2,TGTGCCAGCAGGGCCTCGGTGGAGACGCCGGGGGATAACACCGGGGAGCTGTTTTTT,CASRASVETPGDNTGELFF
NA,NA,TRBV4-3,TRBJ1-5,TGCGCCAGCAGCCAAGAATTCGGGGGGGATAGCAATCAGCCCCAGCATTTT,CASSQEFGGDSNQPQHF
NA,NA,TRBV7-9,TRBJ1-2,TGTGCCAGCAGCACACCGGGGGGAGACTATGGCTACACCTTC,CASSTPGGDYGYTF
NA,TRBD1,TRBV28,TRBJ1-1,TGTGCCAGCAGTTTGTACAGGGGGCAAACTGAAGCTTTCTTT,CASSLYRGQTEAFF